The sample holds a few counts of the clone carrying this T cell receptor (beta chain). Germline V gene sequence: CDR1 SGHDT, CDR2 YYEEEE. The CDR3 has 16 amino acids. V shed 4 bases and J 0 bases; nucleotides not matched to a gene: 6. TCRB transcripts that were expressed got sequenced, as all of the isolated RNA had been reverse transcribed. Generated by immunoSEQ multiplex PCR, the TCRdb table keeps only in-frame clones and is missing some. The sample holds under 300,000 clones, around 7.3% seen once. This entry is derived from a study of beta chain features in type 1 diabetes. This chain links TRBV5-6 with TRBJ2-4; TRBD1 agrees at 8 bases. This sequence was found in a woman between 18 and 29 years old in good health. The source material was central memory CD4+ T cells from blood. The CDR3 region is CASSATGVLAKNIQYF. The CDR3 DNA sequence: TGTGCCAGCAGCGCGACAGGGGTGCTAGCCAAAAACATTCAGTACTTC.